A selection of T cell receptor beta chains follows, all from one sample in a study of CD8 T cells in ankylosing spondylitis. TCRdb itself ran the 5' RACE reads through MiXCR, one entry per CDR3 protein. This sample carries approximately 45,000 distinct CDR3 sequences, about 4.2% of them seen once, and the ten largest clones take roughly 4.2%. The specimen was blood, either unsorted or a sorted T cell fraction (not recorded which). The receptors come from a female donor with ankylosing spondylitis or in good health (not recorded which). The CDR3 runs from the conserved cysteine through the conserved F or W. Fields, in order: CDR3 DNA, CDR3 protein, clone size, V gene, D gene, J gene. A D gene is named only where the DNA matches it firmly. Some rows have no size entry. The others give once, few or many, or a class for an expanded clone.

TGTGCCAGCAGCGTAGACGGGGGAGATACAGATACGCAGTATTTT CASSVDGGDTDTQYF many TRBV9 . TRBJ2-3
TGTGCCAGCAGCGCAACAGGGTCCGGTCAGCCCCAGCATTTT CASSATGSGQPQHF many TRBV9 . TRBJ1-5
TGTGCCAGCAGCGTAGGAGGAACCATAGCGGGGGTGGAACAAGAGACCCAGTACTTC CASSVGGTIAGVEQETQYF many TRBV9 TRBD2 TRBJ2-5
TGTGCCAGCAGCGTAGACGGGGGGGGCACTGAAGCTTTCTTT CASSVDGGGTEAFF many TRBV9 . TRBJ1-1
TGTGCCAGCAGCCCGACAGGGGTAGACTCTGGAAACACCATATATTTT CASSPTGVDSGNTIYF many TRBV9 TRBD1 TRBJ1-3
TGTGCCAGCAGCGTTACGGACGGGAATTCACCCCTCCACTTT CASSVTDGNSPLHF many TRBV9 . TRBJ1-6
TGTGCCAGCAGCGGGACAGCGCACACAGATACGCAGTATTTT CASSGTAHTDTQYF . TRBV9 . TRBJ2-3
TGTGCCAGCAGCACAGGGACAGGACCCTACGAGCAGTACTTC CASSTGTGPYEQYF many TRBV9 TRBD1 TRBJ2-7
TGTGCCAGCAGCCTACTAGCGGGGGACACCGGGGAGCTGTTTTTT CASSLLAGDTGELFF many TRBV9 TRBD2 TRBJ2-2
TGTGCCAGCAGCCTGGTGGACTCGAACACTGAAGCTTTCTTT CASSLVDSNTEAFF many TRBV9 . TRBJ1-1
TGTGCCAGCAGCGTAGGGACTATAGTCGGGGAGCTGTTTTTT CASSVGTIVGELFF many TRBV9 . TRBJ2-2
TGTGCCAGCAGCGTAGTTGGACAGATGAACACTGAAGCTTTCTTT CASSVVGQMNTEAFF many TRBV9 . TRBJ1-1
TGTGCCAGCAGCGTAGGGGCCAGAGGAGTCTACGAGCAGTACTTC CASSVGARGVYEQYF few TRBV9 . TRBJ2-7
TGTGCCAGCAGCGTAGAAGACAGGGGTTTATCGGGCTACACCTTC CASSVEDRGLSGYTF many TRBV9 TRBD1 TRBJ1-2
TGTGCCAGCAGCGTAAGGGTGCAGTCCGATACTTATGGCTACACCTTC CASSVRVQSDTYGYTF few TRBV9 . TRBJ1-2
TGTGCCAGCAGCGCCCAAGGGTGGTGGGGTACGGAGACCCAGTACTTC CASSAQGWWGTETQYF few TRBV9 . TRBJ2-5
TGTGCCAGCAGCGGACTGACGGACAGTCTCTCCTACGAGCAGTACTTC CASSGLTDSLSYEQYF many TRBV9 . TRBJ2-7
TGTGCCAGCAGCGTACCACCGGGAAACTTACTCTTC CASSVPPGNLLF many TRBV9 . TRBJ2-1
TGTGCCAGCAGCGTAGCGGACGGGCTGGTAGATACGCAGTATTTT CASSVADGLVDTQYF . TRBV9 . TRBJ2-3
TGTGCCAGCAGCGTAAGTGAGGGATTGGGTGAGCAGTTCTTC CASSVSEGLGEQFF many TRBV9 . TRBJ2-1
TGTGCCAGCAGCGTAAACCCAATGGGGAACACCGGGGAGCTGTTTTTT CASSVNPMGNTGELFF many TRBV9 . TRBJ2-2
TGTGCCAGCAGCCCGGACGGCTGGGGTAATTCACCCCTCCACTTT CASSPDGWGNSPLHF many TRBV9 . TRBJ1-6
TGTGCCAGCAGAGCGGGCCTTTCCTTGGCCAATGAGCAGTTCTTC CASRAGLSLANEQFF many TRBV9 . TRBJ2-1
TGTGCCAGCAGCGTCGGCCCCGGGATGGGTCAAAATGAGCAGTTCTTC CASSVGPGMGQNEQFF medium-sized TRBV9 . TRBJ2-1
TGTGCCAGCAGCTCCGGCGGGGACAGGATAAATGAGCAGTTCTTC CASSSGGDRINEQFF many TRBV9 TRBD1 TRBJ2-1
TGTGCCAGCAGCCCGGCGGGACAGGGGGTTCTAAATGGCTACACCTTC CASSPAGQGVLNGYTF many TRBV9 TRBD1 TRBJ1-2
TGTGCCAGCAGCGTAAAGGACTCCTGGGCGGATACGCAGTATTTT CASSVKDSWADTQYF medium-sized TRBV9 . TRBJ2-3
TGTGCCAGCAGCGTAGGGCCCCGACAGGGGTACGAGCAGTACTTC CASSVGPRQGYEQYF few TRBV9 TRBD1 TRBJ2-7
TGTGCCAGCAGCTCCGCCGGGACTAGGCCCGCCACAGATACGCAGTATTTT CASSSAGTRPATDTQYF many TRBV11-3 TRBD2 TRBJ2-3
TGTGCCAGCAGCGTAATAGCGACTAGCACAGATACGCAGTATTTT CASSVIATSTDTQYF . TRBV9 . TRBJ2-3
TGTGCCAGCAGCGTGACAGGGAGCTCCTACAATGAGCAGTTCTTC CASSVTGSSYNEQFF . TRBV9 TRBD1 TRBJ2-1
TGTGCCAGCAGCGAGCCCCGGGGGAGAAACTATGGCTACACCTTC CASSEPRGRNYGYTF many TRBV9 . TRBJ1-2
TGTGCCAGCAGCGGAGCGGGGAGGGACGAGCAGTACTTC CASSGAGRDEQYF few TRBV9 TRBD2 TRBJ2-7
TGTGCCAGCAGCCTCAGGGAGACCAACTATGGCTACACCTTC CASSLRETNYGYTF many TRBV9 . TRBJ1-2
TGTGCCAGCAGCGAGGAGAGCTCCTATAATTCACCCCTCCACTTT CASSEESSYNSPLHF many TRBV9 . TRBJ1-6
TGTGCCAGCAGGGTCAGCGAGAGCTCCTACAATGAGCAGTTCTTC CASRVSESSYNEQFF many TRBV9 . TRBJ2-1
TGTGCCAGCAGCGTAGGACTAGCGGGGCCCGGGGATGAGCAGTTCTTC CASSVGLAGPGDEQFF many TRBV9 TRBD2 TRBJ2-1
TGTGCCAGCAGCACAGGGGGACAACGCGCTTTCTTT CASSTGGQRAFF many TRBV9 TRBD1 TRBJ1-1
TGTGCCAGCGGCTCGGCAGGAAAGACATTTGATGAGCAGTTCTTC CASGSAGKTFDEQFF medium-sized TRBV9 . TRBJ2-1
TGTGCCAGCAGCGGAGGGGGGAGCACAGATACGCAGTATTTT CASSGGGSTDTQYF medium-sized TRBV9 . TRBJ2-3
TGTGCCAGCAGCGTAGTGGTTCCGGGACGGGTGAACACTGAAGCTTTCTTT CASSVVVPGRVNTEAFF many TRBV9 . TRBJ1-1
TGTGCCAGCAGCGTAGCTCTGGGGGCGAGTTCACCCCTCCACTTT CASSVALGASSPLHF many TRBV9 . TRBJ1-6
TGTGCCAGCAGCGTTGGGCTGGCGGGGACTCCCTACAATGAGCAGTTCTTC CASSVGLAGTPYNEQFF many TRBV9 . TRBJ2-1